Below, 18 T cell receptor beta chains from the same sample are listed, as sequenced in a study of post-analysis software for immune sequencing data. Study-level results: Patients carried 4 or 5 TRBV segments more frequently than controls did, and TRBV5-6, TRBV5-1 and TRBV20-1 were among them.

Every TCR beta cDNA library bore unique molecular identifiers. TCRdb analysed the PCR reads with MiXCR anew, one entry per CDR3 protein. In the table there are about 200,000 distinct CDR3 sequences, over 25% of which are singletons. Antigens of these TCRs are unknown. The sequencing input was blood. Every receptor here comes from a girl aged 2-17 years with multiple sclerosis.

This clonotype was detected many times. The chain employs TRBV5-1 and TRBJ1-2, with no clear D. The V gene lost 2 bases and the J gene lost 4 bases, with 9 bases spanning the gap. Looked up from germline, CDR1 is SGHRS and CDR2 is YFSETQ. This CDR3 comprises 13 residues. The CDR3 reads CASSFPDVYGYTF. The CDR3 DNA reads as TGCGCCAGCAGCTTTCCAGACGTCTATGGCTACACCTTC.

This clonotype was seen ten or more times. The chain combines TRBV24-1 with TRBJ2-1; 11 bases agree with TRBD2. The CDR3 contains 16 residues. The V and J ends lost 3 bases and 5 bases, in that order; junction bases with no gene match: 5. Looked up from germline, CDR1 is KGHDR and CDR2 is SFDVKD. CDR3 DNA: TGTGCCACCAGTGATCCCGGGACTAGCGGTGACAATGAGCAGTTCTTC. It codes for CATSDPGTSGDNEQFF.

The V gene is TRBV20-1, the J gene TRBJ2-7, with 16 bases matching TRBD2. The V and J ends lost 6 bases and 4 bases, in that order; junction bases with no gene match: 9. Germline lookup yields CDR1 DFQATT and CDR2 SNEGSKA (reference sequence). The CDR3 runs 16 residues. The CDR3 DNA reads as TGCAGTGCCGAAAACCGGGGACTAGCGGGAGGGTACGAGCAGTACTTC. Protein: CSAENRGLAGGYEQYF.

A few counts support this clonotype. The rearrangement joins TRBV6-5 to TRBJ2-6; either TRBD1 or TRBD2 may fit D (6 bases each). Per the germline V gene, CDR1 is MNHEY and CDR2 is SVGAGI. This CDR3 spans 16 amino acids. V was cut by 2 bases and J by 0 bases, with 8 bases left in between. CDR3 amino acids: CASSYEGGSGANVLTF. CDR3 in DNA: TGTGCCAGCAGTTACGAGGGGGGCTCTGGGGCCAACGTCCTGACTTTC.

This clonotype was detected ten times or more. The CDR3 is CASSTQGQDNEQFF. The CDR3 coding sequence is TGCGCCAGCAGCACTCAGGGACAGGACAATGAGCAGTTCTTC. The rearrangement uses TRBV5-1 and TRBJ2-1; 8 bases agree with TRBD1. CDR3 size: 14 residues. In germline, CDR1 is SGHRS, CDR2 YFSETQ. Trimming removed 4 bases from V and 5 bases from J; junction bases left unmatched: 5.

The chain links TRBV5-1 to TRBJ1-1, with TRBD1 identical over 9 bases. The CDR3 totals 15 residues. V dropped 3 bases and J dropped 4; count of bases not matched to a gene: 7. CDR1 is SGHRS and CDR2 is YFSETQ in the germline V gene. CDR3 loop: CASSSMGQGVTEAFF. The CDR3 nucleotides are TGCGCCAGCAGCTCGATGGGACAGGGCGTCACTGAAGCTTTCTTT. Filled out from reference TRBV5-1 and TRBJ1-1, the complete variable domain reads KAGVTQTPRYLIKTRGQQVTLSCSPISGHRSVSWYQQTPGQGLQFLFEYFSETQRNKGNFPGRFSGRQFSNSRSEMNVSTLELGDSALYLCASSSMGQGVTEAFFGQGTRLTVV.

This sequence joins TRBV25-1 and TRBJ2-1, with 7 bases identical to TRBD2. The CDR3 contains 17 residues. Looked up from germline, CDR1 is MGHDK and CDR2 is SYGVNS. With 5 bases clipped from V and 1 base from J, the junction kept 11 bases outside the gene matches. CDR3 bases: TGTGCCAGCAGTCAATTGAATTCGGGGGGATCCTACAATGAGCAGTTCTTC. Its protein is CASSQLNSGGSYNEQFF.

As to this clonotype: A read error is possible here, since a much larger clone lies one base away. V is TRBV4-1 and J is TRBJ1-2, with TRBD1 matching over 7 bases. The V gene end was trimmed by 4 bases and the J gene end by 1 base; junction bases not matched to a gene: 6. The CDR3 contains 15 residues. CDR1 is MGHRA and CDR2 is YSYEKL in the germline V gene. In DNA form, the CDR3 reads TGCGCCAGCAGCCCCGAGACAGGGAGTAACTATGGCTACACCTTC. Protein sequence: CASSPETGSNYGYTF.

This clonotype was recorded at least ten times. The gene calls are TRBV2 and TRBJ1-2; 7 nucleotides match TRBD1. This CDR3 region has 16 residues. Germline V CDR1 and CDR2: SNHLY, FYNNEI. V was clipped by 6 bases and J by 0 bases; unmatched bases: 10. Here the CDR3 DNA reads TGTGCCAGCAGAGGGGGCTGGCCCCTTTCTAACTATGGCTACACCTTC. It yields the protein CASRGGWPLSNYGYTF.

The chain combines TRBV19 with TRBJ2-2; D unclear. Trimming left V 8 bases short and J 7 bases short, with 14 bases between. The germline V gene encodes CDR1 LNHDA and CDR2 SQIVND (reference sequence). The CDR3 is 13 amino acids. CDR3 sequence: CASWENLYGELFF. The DNA for the CDR3 is TGTGCCAGTTGGGAAAATTTGTACGGGGAGCTGTTTTTT.

The chain has TRBV10-3 and TRBJ2-1, with 8 bases matching TRBD2. The J call may be incorrect, as the DNA end agrees better with TRBJ2-7. The CDR3 consists of 15 residues. Germline lookup yields CDR1 ENHRY and CDR2 SYGVKD. The DNA for the CDR3 is TGTGCCATCAATTCGGGGGGGACTGGCTACAATGAGCAGTACTTC. Protein sequence: CAINSGGTGYNEQYF.

This clonotype was seen more than once but under ten times. The chain links TRBV6-5 to TRBJ2-2; no clear D. Germline-derived CDR1 and CDR2 are MNHEY and SVGAGI. The length of the CDR3 is 15 residues. V was trimmed by 0 bases and J by 1 base, leaving 6 bases between them. CDR3 amino acids: CASSYSNLNTGELFF. Written as DNA, the CDR3 is TGTGCCAGCAGTTACTCGAACTTGAACACCGGGGAGCTGTTTTTT.

This clonotype has just a few counts. The chain couples TRBV3-1 to TRBJ2-4; TRBD1 might be the D (5 bases). The CDR3 loop spans 18 amino acids. The V and J ends lost 0 bases and 1 base respectively, with 16 bases between them. The V gene's germline CDR1 is LGHDT and CDR2 YNNKEL (reference sequence). The CDR3 bases are TGTGCCAGCAGCCAAGATATTTGGGTAAAGGGGGCCAAAAACATTCAGTACTTC. It is translated as CASSQDIWVKGAKNIQYF.

The genes are TRBV20-1 and TRBJ1-1, with 7 bases lining up with TRBD1. CDR3 length: 15 residues. V was pared by 3 bases and J by 1 base, with 8 bases of the junction left unmatched. Germline CDR1 and CDR2: DFQATT and SNEGSKA (reference sequence). This CDR3 is CSASKFRTGNTEAFF. The CDR3 bases are TGCAGTGCTAGCAAGTTCAGGACAGGGAACACTGAAGCTTTCTTT.

The chain employs TRBV21-1 and TRBJ2-5; the table's D call, TRBD2, has no DNA check behind it. TRBV21-1 is given as a pseudogene. The CDR3 has 17 residues. In DNA, the CDR3 is TGTGCCAGCAGCGTGCTACCGGGACTAGCGGACTTCTTGGAGCAGTACTTC. This translates into CASSVLPGLADFLEQYF.

This clonotype was seen many times. The V and J genes are TRBV12-3 or TRBV12-4 and TRBJ2-1, with 9 nucleotides matching TRBD1. The CDR3 is 18 residues long. Trimming removed 0 bases from V and 1 base from J; junction bases left unmatched: 7. The CDR3 sequence is CASSLASRTGESYNEQFF. For the CDR3, the DNA is TGTGCCAGCAGTTTAGCAAGTAGGACAGGGGAGTCCTACAATGAGCAGTTCTTC.

V usage is TRBV5-1 and J usage is TRBJ2-1, with D perhaps matching TRBD1 (6 bases). Germline V gene sequence: CDR1 SGHRS, CDR2 YFSETQ. The CDR3 covers 15 residues. The germline V and J ends were trimmed by 4 bases and 4 bases, with 15 bases remaining between them. As DNA, the CDR3 is TGCGCCAGCAGCCGCGACAGGAGCGGTTACAATGAGCAGTTCTTC. Its protein product is CASSRDRSGYNEQFF.

As to this clonotype: Given a much more abundant clone one base away, this may be a read error. The genes are TRBV10-3 and TRBJ2-7; 10 bases match TRBD2. Per germline, CDR1 ENHRY and CDR2 SYGVKD. J gave up 5 bases and V 10 bases, and 11 bases lay outside the gene matches. The CDR3 consists of 14 residues. The chain's CDR3 is CASMPSGGVNEQYF. Written as DNA, the CDR3 is TGTGCCAGCATGCCTAGCGGGGGTGTCAACGAGCAGTACTTC.